This T cell receptor (beta chain) is drawn from a study of CD4 T cells in relation to SARS-CoV-2 and coronaviruses. The study, taken as a whole, reports: Crossreactivity was assessed only for spike protein, not other viral proteins. Crossreactive clones expanded significantly less to SARS-CoV-2 than monoreactive clones. Roughly 65% of donors had memory CD4+ clonotypes crossrecognizing SARS-CoV-2 and common cold coronavirus spike.

Trimming took 8 bases from V and 5 from J, leaving 18 bases between them. The germline gives CDR1 MDHEN, CDR2 SYDVKM. This CDR3 spans 14 amino acids. Unexposed donor CD4+ T cells date from 2011-2018, before the COVID-19 pandemic. Clones were sequenced by immunoSEQ multiplex PCR, and TCRdb holds only the in-frame ones, with some missing. This repertoire shows more than 55,000 clones, roughly 88% found once; its top ten account for about 1.4%. As for this clone: What it recognizes is unknown.

The clonotype originates from a human donor in good health. The chain couples TRBV28 to TRBJ2-5, with a tentative D call TRBD2 (7 bases). The specimen sequenced was memory CD4+ T cells from PBMCs. CDR3 loop: CASGLGGREETQYF. The CDR3 DNA reads as TGTGCCAGCGGCTTAGGGGGGAGGGAGGAGACCCAGTACTTC.